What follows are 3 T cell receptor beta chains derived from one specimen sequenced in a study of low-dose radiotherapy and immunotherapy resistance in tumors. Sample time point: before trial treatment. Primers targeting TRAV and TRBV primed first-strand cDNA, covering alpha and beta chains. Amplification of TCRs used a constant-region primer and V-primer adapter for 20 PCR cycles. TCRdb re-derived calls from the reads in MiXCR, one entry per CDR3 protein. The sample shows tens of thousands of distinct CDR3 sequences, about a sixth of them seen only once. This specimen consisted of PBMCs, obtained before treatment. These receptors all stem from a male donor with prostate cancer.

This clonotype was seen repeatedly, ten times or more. The CDR3 is CASSPGAGEETQYF. The CDR3 region has the DNA TGTGCCAGCAGCCCAGGGGCCGGGGAAGAGACCCAGTACTTC. This chain uses TRBV13 with TRBJ2-5; weak D call: TRBD1 (6 bases). The germline V gene encodes CDR1 PRHDT and CDR2 FYEKMQ (reference sequence). The CDR3 is made up of 14 amino acids. Deletions cut 5 bases from V and 3 bases from J, with 13 bases between.

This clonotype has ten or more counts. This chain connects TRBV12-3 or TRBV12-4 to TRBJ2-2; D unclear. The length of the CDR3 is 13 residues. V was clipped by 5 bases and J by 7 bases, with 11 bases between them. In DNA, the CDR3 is TGTGCCAGCAGTCATCGGGTCGGCGGGGAGCTGTTTTTT. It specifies CASSHRVGGELFF.

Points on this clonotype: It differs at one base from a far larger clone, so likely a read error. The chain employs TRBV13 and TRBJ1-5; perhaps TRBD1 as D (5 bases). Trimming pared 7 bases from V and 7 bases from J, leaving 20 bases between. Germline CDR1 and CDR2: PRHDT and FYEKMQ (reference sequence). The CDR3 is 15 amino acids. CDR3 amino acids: CASNRASPGVQPQHF. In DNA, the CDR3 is TGTGCCAGCAACCGGGCATCCCCGGGGGTCCAGCCCCAGCATTTT.